The present T cell receptor (beta chain) was sequenced within a study of blood T cell repertoires in COVID-19 (dated by TCRdb to about 2020). About the investigation overall: Collaborator samples came from the United States, Italy and Spain and covered acute and convalescent phases of COVID-19. The material from the prospective study consisted of cDNA or gDNA derived from T cells, B-cell-depleted T cells, or PBMCs. Deeply sampled blood TCRbeta repertoires from subjects exposed to, actively infected with, or recovered from COVID-19 were included in the dataset. The repertoires were released in a freely available public database meant as a resource for research on the immune response to SARS-CoV-2. Samples came from the ongoing ImmuneRACE study (first 160 participants) plus 1,254 subjects from 6 global collaborators. Nearly every sample came with metadata listing a de-identified subject ID, COVID-19 status, age in years and sex. Where available, HLA class I and class II types were taken from metadata supplied by the sample provider and were not determined by assay-based typing. Overall study results and their limits: The quantity of clinical and demographic metadata differed by source and by participant and was supplied without curation.

The immunoSEQ Assay, a bias-controlled multiplex PCR, was used to amplify TCRbeta CDR3 regions from genomic DNA. Concerning the study's data processing: The number of nucleated cells in each sample was estimated from the amplification of reference gene primers within the assay. To quantify the absolute abundance of each unique TCRbeta CDR3 rearrangement, sequence reads were collapsed and filtered. Productive Simpson clonality was computed per sample as the square root of Simpson's diversity index over productive rearrangements. This is the immuneACCESS table as TCRdb keeps it, with only in-frame sequences that have V and J called. A part of the clones is gone; compared with another copy, unresolved V genes explain less than half, and the rest is unexplained. The V and J calls and the clone size are those of that table, but D and trimming were determined from the DNA. This sample holds 100,000 to 150,000 clones; 85% to 90% were observed only once. The ten largest clones take up about 7% of the sample.

The collaborating institutions used their own protocols to collect whole blood in K2EDTA tubes. For TCRbeta analysis, collaborators shipped samples in one of three forms: frozen whole blood, isolated PBMCs, or DNA extracted from either of those sample types. On this clone itself: The antigen it recognizes is unknown. One base away there is no much larger clone; base qualities are not given.

This receptor was identified in an elderly man with active or convalescent COVID-19. The sequencing input was peripheral blood.

The encoded CDR3 is CASSQGPGGVYEQYF. The DNA reads TGCGCCAGCAGCCAAGGCCCAGGGGGCGTCTACGAGCAGTACTTC. The rearrangement joined TRBV4-1 to TRBJ2-7; 8 middle bases align to TRBD1. Germline trimming amounts to 1 base on V and 3 bases on J, with 5 as the count of junction bases outside the gene matches. Based on the germline V gene, the CDR1 and CDR2 sequences are MGHRA and YSYEKL. The CDR3 covers 15 residues, taking in both the cysteine and the phenylalanine. Here the CDR3 DNA is all that survives: 45 bases in frame from base 1.